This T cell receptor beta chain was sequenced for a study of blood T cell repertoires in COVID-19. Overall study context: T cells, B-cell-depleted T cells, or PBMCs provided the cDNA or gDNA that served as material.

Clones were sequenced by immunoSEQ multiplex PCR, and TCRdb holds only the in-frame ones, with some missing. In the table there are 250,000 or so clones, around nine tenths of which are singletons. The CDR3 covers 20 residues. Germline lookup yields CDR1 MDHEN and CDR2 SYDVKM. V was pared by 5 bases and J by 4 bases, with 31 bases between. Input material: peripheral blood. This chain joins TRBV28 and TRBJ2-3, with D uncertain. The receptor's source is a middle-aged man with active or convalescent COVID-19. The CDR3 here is CASSPSTVGRSQWSADTQYF. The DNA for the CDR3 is TGTGCCAGCAGTCCATCTACGGTCGGTAGGAGTCAGTGGAGCGCAGATACGCAGTATTTT.